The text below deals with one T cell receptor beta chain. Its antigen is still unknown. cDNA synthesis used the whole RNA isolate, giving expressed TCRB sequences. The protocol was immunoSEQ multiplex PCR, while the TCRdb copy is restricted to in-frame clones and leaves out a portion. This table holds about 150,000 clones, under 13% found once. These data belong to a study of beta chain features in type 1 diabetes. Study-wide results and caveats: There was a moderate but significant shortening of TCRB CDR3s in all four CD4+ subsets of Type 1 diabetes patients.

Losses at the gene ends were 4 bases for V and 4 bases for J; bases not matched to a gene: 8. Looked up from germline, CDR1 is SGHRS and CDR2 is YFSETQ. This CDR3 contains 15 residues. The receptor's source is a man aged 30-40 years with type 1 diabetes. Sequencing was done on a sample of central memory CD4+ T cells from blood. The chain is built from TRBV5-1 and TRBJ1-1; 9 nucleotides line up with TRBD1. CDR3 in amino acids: CASSGKGQGATEAFF. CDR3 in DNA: TGCGCCAGCAGCGGAAAGGGACAGGGAGCCACTGAAGCTTTCTTT. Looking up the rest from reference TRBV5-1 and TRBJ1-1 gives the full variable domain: KAGVTQTPRYLIKTRGQQVTLSCSPISGHRSVSWYQQTPGQGLQFLFEYFSETQRNKGNFPGRFSGRQFSNSRSEMNVSTLELGDSALYLCASSGKGQGATEAFFGQGTRLTVV.